This T cell receptor (beta chain) was identified in a study of blood T cell repertoires in COVID-19. In the authors' workflow: Amplifying reference gene primers gave estimates of nucleated cell counts. Assay used: immunoSEQ multiplex PCR; TCRdb lists only in-frame clones, some missing. For V, J and clone size, that table is used; D and trimming come from the DNA. The data contain 85,000 to 100,000 clones, roughly 72% of them singletons. The V and J ends lost 1 base and 5 bases, in that order; junction bases with no gene match: 13. Germline loops: CDR1 LGHDT, CDR2 YNNKEL (reference sequence). The CDR3 totals 18 residues.

Sequenced material: peripheral blood. This chain links TRBV3-1 (or the pseudogene TRBV3-2) with TRBJ2-3, with 9 bases matching TRBD2. This sequence was found in a woman between 55 and 75 years old in a cohort sampled during active or convalescent COVID-19. The CDR3 DNA sequence: TGTGCCAGCAGCCAAGCGGGTCGCGGGGGGGCCGAGAGAGATACGCAGTATTTT. Translating it yields CASSQAGRGGAERDTQYF.